These T cell receptor beta chains were read from a single sample in a study of blood T cell repertoires in COVID-19. The table came from immunoSEQ multiplex PCR; TCRdb's copy has only in-frame clones and leaves some out. This table holds hundreds of thousands of clones, about 90% found once. Sequenced input: PBMCs or T cells enriched from blood (not recorded which). Source of these receptors: a woman in her forties or fifties who had been exposed to COVID-19. Both conserved end residues are part of each CDR3. Fields, in order: clone size, D gene, V gene, J gene, CDR3 DNA, CDR3 protein. D genes are given only for firm matches. Clone sizes are given selectively: once, few, many, or a class where the clone is expanded.

once	TRBD1	TRBV28	TRBJ1-1	TGTGCCAGCAGTTTAGGCAGGGGGAGGCCTGAAGCTTTCTTT	CASSLGRGRPEAFF
.	TRBD2	TRBV5-4	TRBJ2-2	TGTGCCAGCAGCTTGGATACCCTAGCGGGAACCGGGGAGCTGTTTTTT	CASSLDTLAGTGELFF
once	TRBD1	TRBV24-1	TRBJ1-1	TGTGCCACCAGTGGAAGATCGGGACAGAAGATTTTCTTT	CATSGRSGQKIFF
.	TRBD1	TRBV3-1/TRBV3-2	TRBJ1-5	TGTGCCAGCAGCCCATCCCACGGGACAGTGATCAATCAGCCCCAGCATTTT	CASSPSHGTVINQPQHF
.	TRBD1	TRBV29-1	TRBJ2-1	TGCAGCGTTGGACGACAGGGGTCGGGCAATGAGCAGTTCTTC	CSVGRQGSGNEQFF
once	TRBD1	TRBV6-5	TRBJ2-7	TGTGCCAGCATTAGAAGACAGGGGACCTACGAGCAGTACTTC	CASIRRQGTYEQYF
.	TRBD1	TRBV28	TRBJ1-4	TGTGCCAGCTGGCGAGGGACAGGGGATGAAAAACTGTTTTTT	CASWRGTGDEKLFF
.	.	TRBV5-4	TRBJ1-1	TGTGCCAGCAGCCCCGAGGGGGGGGAGGGCACTGAAGCTTTCTTT	CASSPEGGEGTEAFF
.	TRBD2	TRBV12-5	TRBJ2-3	TGTGCTAGTGGTTCCCAAAGCGGGGAACCTAGCACAGATACGCAGTATTTT	CASGSQSGEPSTDTQYF
.	.	TRBV28	TRBJ1-4	TGTGCCAGCGGTCGCCAGACGGGGGGTGAAAAACTGTTTTTT	CASGRQTGGEKLFF
.	.	TRBV24-1	TRBJ1-4	TGTGCCACCAGTGATTCGAAGCTGGCTAATGAAAAACTGTTTTTT	CATSDSKLANEKLFF
.	.	TRBV19	TRBJ1-1	TGTGCCAGTACCCCCACGGGGGGAGGCACTGAAGCTTTCTTT	CASTPTGGGTEAFF
.	TRBD1	TRBV19	TRBJ2-3	TGTGCCAGTAGGGAGGGACAGGGTCCAGATACGCAGTATTTT	CASREGQGPDTQYF
.	TRBD1	TRBV5-6	TRBJ2-7	TGTGCCAGCAGCTTCTGGGACAGTGGCTCCTACGAGCAGTACTTC	CASSFWDSGSYEQYF
.	.	TRBV7-2	TRBJ1-2	TGTGCCAGCAGCTTAGCGCCACAGGCACGCTATGGCTACACCTTC	CASSLAPQARYGYTF
.	.	TRBV4-1	TRBJ1-5	TGCGCCAGCAGCCAAGATTCAGGTCTCCAGCCCCAGCATTTT	CASSQDSGLQPQHF
.	TRBD2	TRBV7-6	TRBJ2-3	TGTGCCAGCAGCTTTTTAGCGGGGGTCCTCGATACGCAGTATTTT	CASSFLAGVLDTQYF
.	TRBD1	TRBV7-2	TRBJ1-1	TGTGCCAGCAGGGCCGGGACAGAGAACACTGAAGCTTTCTTT	CASRAGTENTEAFF
.	.	TRBV2	TRBJ2-7	TGTGCCAGCAGTTCGGGCTACGAGCAGTACTTC	CASSSGYEQYF
.	.	TRBV27	TRBJ1-6	TGTGCCAGCAGTTTAGGGGGGTATAGGTATAATTCACCCCTCCACTTT	CASSLGGYRYNSPLHF
.	.	TRBV19	TRBJ2-2	TGTGCCAGTATAAACAGGGTGAACACCGGGGAGCTGTTTTTT	CASINRVNTGELFF
.	.	TRBV5-6	TRBJ2-1	TGTGCCAGCAGCCGCGCCGATGAGCAGTTCTTC	CASSRADEQFF
once	.	TRBV7-9	TRBJ1-4	TGTGCCAGCAGACTAACAGGGACTGAAAAACTGTTTTTT	CASRLTGTEKLFF
.	TRBD1	TRBV19	TRBJ1-6	TGTGCCAGTAGTCAACAGGGGGGCATAAGAAATTCACCCCTCCACTTT	CASSQQGGIRNSPLHF
.	.	TRBV3-1/TRBV3-2	TRBJ2-2	TGTGCCAGCAGCCAAGTTCTCGCGGAGTCCGGGGAGCTGTTTTTT	CASSQVLAESGELFF
.	.	TRBV10-3	TRBJ1-3	TGTGCCATCAATCTCGTAGCCGGCTCTGGAAACACCATATATTTT	CAINLVAGSGNTIYF
.	TRBD1	TRBV19	TRBJ1-5	TGTGCCAGTAGTATCGGACAGGTTAGCAATCAGCCCCAGCATTTT	CASSIGQVSNQPQHF
.	TRBD1	TRBV19	TRBJ1-2	TGTGCCAGCCGGGACAGGGAGGGTGGCTACACCTTC	CASRDREGGYTF
.	.	TRBV11-2	TRBJ2-1	TGTGCCAGCAGCTTAGGGGGCGCTTCGTACGAGCAGTTCTTC	CASSLGGASYEQFF
.	.	TRBV6-1	TRBJ1-3	TGTGCCAGCAGTGAAACACAGGGATCCGGAAACACCATATATTTT	CASSETQGSGNTIYF
.	.	TRBV28	TRBJ1-1	TGTGCCAGCAGTCCTACCAGGGGTACTGAAGCTTTCTTT	CASSPTRGTEAFF
.	.	TRBV19	TRBJ2-1	TGTGCCAGTAGTCCCGACATTCCCCGTGAGCAGTTCTTC	CASSPDIPREQFF
.	TRBD2	TRBV28	TRBJ2-3	TGTGCCAGCAGTTTGCGACAAACTAGCGGGGGGGCGACAGATACGCAGTATTTT	CASSLRQTSGGATDTQYF
.	.	TRBV2	TRBJ1-6	TGTGCCAGCAGAGAGGACAGTGGGAATTCACCCCTCCACTTT	CASREDSGNSPLHF
.	.	TRBV4-2	TRBJ2-7	TGTGCCAGCAGCCGGGAGGCCTACGAGCAGTACTTC	CASSREAYEQYF
.	.	TRBV4-1	TRBJ2-5	TGCGCCAGCAGCCCGAGAGTGTACCAAGAGACCCAGTACTTC	CASSPRVYQETQYF
.	.	TRBV5-4	TRBJ2-2	TGTGCCAGCACCACGGAGGCGAGGGCCGGGGAGCTGTTTTTT	CASTTEARAGELFF
.	TRBD2	TRBV5-4	TRBJ2-2	TGTGCCAGCAGCTTGGAGCGGGGGGGACCCACCGGGGAGCTGTTTTTT	CASSLERGGPTGELFF
.	.	TRBV3-1/TRBV3-2	TRBJ1-3	TGTGCCAGCAGCCAAGATCTGAGCTCTGGAAACACCATATATTTT	CASSQDLSSGNTIYF
.	TRBD2	TRBV24-1	TRBJ2-1	TGTGCCACCAGTGCATTCTTTGCGGGGGGGGCCAGCTCCTACAATGAGCAGTTCTTC	CATSAFFAGGASSYNEQFF
few	.	TRBV28	TRBJ1-1	TGTGCCAGCAGTTTATATCAGGGCATGAACACTGAAGCTTTCTTT	CASSLYQGMNTEAFF
.	.	TRBV7-9	TRBJ2-7	TGTGCCAGCAGCTTAGGGTGGGGCACGGACTACGAGCAGTACTTC	CASSLGWGTDYEQYF
.	TRBD2	TRBV6-6	TRBJ2-2	TGTGCCAGCAGTCAACTTATGGCGGGGGAGGGGGAGCTGTTTTTT	CASSQLMAGEGELFF
.	.	TRBV20-1	TRBJ1-1	TGCAGTGCTAGTACGATAGGAGGACCTGAGGCTTTCTTT	CSASTIGGPEAFF
.	.	TRBV5-1	TRBJ1-1	TGCGCCAGCAGCTTGGAGGCAGGGAACACTGAAGCTTTCTTT	CASSLEAGNTEAFF
few	TRBD1	TRBV19	TRBJ1-5	TGTGCCAGCGCCGGGGACAGCTCCTATCAGCCCCAGCATTTT	CASAGDSSYQPQHF
.	TRBD1	TRBV28	TRBJ1-5	TGTGCCAGCAGTGCTGACAGGGGACAGCCCCAGCATTTT	CASSADRGQPQHF
.	TRBD2	TRBV27	TRBJ2-1	TGTGCCAGCAGTTTATCTCCTCCTAGCGGGGGGGCCGATGAGCAGTTCTTC	CASSLSPPSGGADEQFF
.	TRBD1	TRBV30	TRBJ2-5	TGTGCCTCCTGGACAGGGCCAGAGACCCAGTACTTC	CASWTGPETQYF
once	.	TRBV2	TRBJ1-6	TGTGCCAGCAGTGAGAACGTCGGTTCACCCCTCCACTTT	CASSENVGSPLHF